This entry is about one T cell receptor beta chain. Germline V lookup: CDR1 LGHNA, CDR2 YSLEER. The V and J ends lost 1 base and 0 bases respectively, with 9 bases between them. The CDR3 extends over 15 amino acids. Naive CD4+ T cells were purified with Tregs depleted by CD25. After constant-region reverse-primer amplification, full-length variable regions underwent semi-nested PCR with Nested Universal Primer A. Via MiXCR, TCRdb re-called the 5' RACE reads, giving one row per CDR3 protein. The data show about 11,000 distinct CDR3 sequences, with roughly half seen just once and around an eighth held by the top ten.

The chain recombines TRBV4-3 with TRBJ1-2, with TRBD1 as a possible D gene (5 bases). This receptor was obtained from a female donor with breast cancer. What was sequenced was tumor-infiltrating naive CD4+ T cells sorted from the breast tumor. Subset defined: naive CD4+ T cells, CD4+CD45RA+CD25-. As DNA, the CDR3 is TGCGCCAGCAGCCAAGTCCAGGGAGCTAACTATGGCTACACCTTC. Amino acid sequence: CASSQVQGANYGYTF.